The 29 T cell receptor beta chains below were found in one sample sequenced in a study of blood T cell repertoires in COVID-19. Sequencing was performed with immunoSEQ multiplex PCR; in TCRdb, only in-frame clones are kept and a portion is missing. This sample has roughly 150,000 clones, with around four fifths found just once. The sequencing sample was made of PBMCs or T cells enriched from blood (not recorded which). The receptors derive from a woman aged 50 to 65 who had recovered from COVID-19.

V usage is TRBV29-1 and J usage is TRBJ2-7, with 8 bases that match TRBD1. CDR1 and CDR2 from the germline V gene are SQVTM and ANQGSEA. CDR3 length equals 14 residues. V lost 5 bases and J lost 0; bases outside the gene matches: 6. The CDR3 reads CSVFDRGDSYEQYF. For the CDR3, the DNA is TGCAGCGTTTTTGACAGGGGCGACTCCTACGAGCAGTACTTC.

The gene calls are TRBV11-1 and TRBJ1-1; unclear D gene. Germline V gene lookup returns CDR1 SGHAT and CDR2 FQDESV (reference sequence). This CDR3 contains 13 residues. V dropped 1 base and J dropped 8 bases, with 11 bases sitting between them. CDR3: CASSLDRAAEAFF. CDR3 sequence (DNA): TGTGCCAGCAGCTTAGATCGAGCGGCGGAAGCTTTCTTT.

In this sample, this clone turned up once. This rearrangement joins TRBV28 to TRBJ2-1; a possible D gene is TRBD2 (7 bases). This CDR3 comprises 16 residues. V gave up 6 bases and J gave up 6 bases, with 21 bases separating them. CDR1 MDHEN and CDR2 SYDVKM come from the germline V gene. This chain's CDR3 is CASRSRGAPSSNEQFF. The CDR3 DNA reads TGTGCCAGCAGGTCCCGGGGGGCGCCGTCTAGCAATGAGCAGTTCTTC. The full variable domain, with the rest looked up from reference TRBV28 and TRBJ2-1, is DVKVTQSSRYLVKRTGEKVFLECVQDMDHENMFWYRQDPGLGLRLIYFSYDVKMKEKGDIPEGYSVSREKKERFSLILESASTNQTSMYLCASRSRGAPSSNEQFFGPGTRLTVL.

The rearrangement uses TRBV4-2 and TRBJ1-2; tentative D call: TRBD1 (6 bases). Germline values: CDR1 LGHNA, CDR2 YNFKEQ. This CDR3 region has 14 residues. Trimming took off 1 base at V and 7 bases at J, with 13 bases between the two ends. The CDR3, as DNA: TGTGCCAGCAGCCAAGGTTCAGGGGAAATTGGCTACACCTTC. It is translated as CASSQGSGEIGYTF.

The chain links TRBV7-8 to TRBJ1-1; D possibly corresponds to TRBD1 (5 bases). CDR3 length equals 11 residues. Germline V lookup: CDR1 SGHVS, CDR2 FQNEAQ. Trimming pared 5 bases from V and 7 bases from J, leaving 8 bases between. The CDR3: CASSQRGEAFF. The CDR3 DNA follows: TGTGCCAGCAGCCAAAGGGGTGAAGCTTTCTTT.

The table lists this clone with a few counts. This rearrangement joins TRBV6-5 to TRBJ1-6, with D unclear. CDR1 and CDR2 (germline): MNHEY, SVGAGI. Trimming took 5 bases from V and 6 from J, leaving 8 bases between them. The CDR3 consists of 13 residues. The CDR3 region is CASSRDFNSPLHF. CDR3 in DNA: TGTGCCAGCAGTCGCGACTTTAATTCACCCCTCCACTTT.

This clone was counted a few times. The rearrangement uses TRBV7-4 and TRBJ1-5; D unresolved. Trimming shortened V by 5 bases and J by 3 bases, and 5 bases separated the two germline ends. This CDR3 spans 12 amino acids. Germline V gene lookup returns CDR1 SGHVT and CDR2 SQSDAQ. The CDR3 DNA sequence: TGTGCCAGCAGCCCCAACAATCAGCCCCAGCATTTT. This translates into CASSPNNQPQHF.

CDR3 protein: CATSDFGTSKAFF. The CDR3 nucleotides read TGTGCCACCAGTGATTTCGGGACATCAAAAGCTTTCTTT. The chain joins TRBV24-1 to TRBJ1-1; D might be TRBD1 (6 bases). Germline V gene data show CDR1 as KGHDR and CDR2 as SFDVKD. This CDR3 spans 13 amino acids. Deletions cut 1 base from V and 9 bases from J, with 11 bases between.

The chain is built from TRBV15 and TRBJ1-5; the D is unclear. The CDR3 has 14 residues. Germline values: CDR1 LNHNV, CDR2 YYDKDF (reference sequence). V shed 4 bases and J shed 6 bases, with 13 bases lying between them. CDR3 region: CATSNPGQVQPQHF. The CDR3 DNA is TGTGCCACCAGCAATCCGGGTCAAGTTCAGCCCCAGCATTTT.

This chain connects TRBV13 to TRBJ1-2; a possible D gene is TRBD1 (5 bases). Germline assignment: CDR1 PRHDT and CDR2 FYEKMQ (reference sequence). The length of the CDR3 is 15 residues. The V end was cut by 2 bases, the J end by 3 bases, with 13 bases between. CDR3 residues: CASSLLRGNDYGYTF. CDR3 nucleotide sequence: TGTGCCAGCAGCTTATTACGGGGGAACGACTATGGCTACACCTTC.

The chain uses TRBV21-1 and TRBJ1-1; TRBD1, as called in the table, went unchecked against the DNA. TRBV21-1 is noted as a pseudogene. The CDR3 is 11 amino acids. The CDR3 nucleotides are TGTGCCAGCAGTAGGGGGACTGAAGCTTTCTTT. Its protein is CASSRGTEAFF.

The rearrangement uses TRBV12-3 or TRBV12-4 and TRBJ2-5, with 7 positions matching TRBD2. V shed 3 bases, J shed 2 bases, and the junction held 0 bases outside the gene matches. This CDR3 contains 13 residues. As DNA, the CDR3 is TGTGCCAGCAGTTTTAGCGGGCAAGAGACCCAGTACTTC. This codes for CASSFSGQETQYF.

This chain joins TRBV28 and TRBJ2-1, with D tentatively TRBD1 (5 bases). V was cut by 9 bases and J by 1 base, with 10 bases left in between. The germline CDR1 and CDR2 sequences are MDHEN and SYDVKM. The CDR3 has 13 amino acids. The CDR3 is CASYRTSYNEQFF. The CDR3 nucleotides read TGTGCCAGTTACAGGACGTCCTACAATGAGCAGTTCTTC.

The CDR3 bases are TGTGCCAGCAGCTTGGGACAGGGTGGAAACATTCAGTACTTC. This encodes CASSLGQGGNIQYF. The chain employs TRBV7-8 and TRBJ2-4, with 9 positions matching TRBD1. Germline trimming cut 3 bases from V and 6 bases from J; bases unmatched to any gene: 3. CDR1 and CDR2 from the germline V gene are SGHVS and FQNEAQ. There are 14 residues in the CDR3. Full variable domain (rest looked up from reference TRBV7-8 and TRBJ2-4): GAGVSQSPRYKVAKRGQDVALRCDPISGHVSLFWYQQALGQGPEFLTYFQNEAQLDKSGLPSDRFFAERPEGSVSTLKIQRTQQEDSAVYLCASSLGQGGNIQYFGAGTRLSVL.

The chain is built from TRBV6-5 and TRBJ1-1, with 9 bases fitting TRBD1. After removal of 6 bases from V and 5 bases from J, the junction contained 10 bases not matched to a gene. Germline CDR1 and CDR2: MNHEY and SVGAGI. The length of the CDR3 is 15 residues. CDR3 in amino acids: CASSGKDRGHTEAFF. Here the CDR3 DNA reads TGTGCCAGCAGCGGAAAGGACAGGGGACATACTGAAGCTTTCTTT.

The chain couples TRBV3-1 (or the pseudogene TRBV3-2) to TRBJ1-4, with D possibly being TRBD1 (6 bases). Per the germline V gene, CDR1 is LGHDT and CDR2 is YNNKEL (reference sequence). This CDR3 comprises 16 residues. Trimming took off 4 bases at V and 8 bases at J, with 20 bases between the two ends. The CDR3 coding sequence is TGTGCCAGCAGCCCACGCACAGCGGGACAAGGAGAAAAACTGTTTTTT. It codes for CASSPRTAGQGEKLFF.

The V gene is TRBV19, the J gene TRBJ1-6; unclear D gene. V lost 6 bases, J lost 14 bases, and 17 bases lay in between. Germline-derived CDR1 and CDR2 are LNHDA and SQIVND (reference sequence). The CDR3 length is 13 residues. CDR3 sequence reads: CASSPRDLSSLHF. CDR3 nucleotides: TGTGCCAGTAGCCCCCGGGATCTAAGTTCCCTCCACTTT. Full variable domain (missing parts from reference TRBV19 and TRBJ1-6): DGGITQSPKYLFRKEGQNVTLSCEQNLNHDAMYWYRQDPGQGLRLIYYSQIVNDFQKGDIAEGYSVSREKKESFPLTVTSAQKNPTAFYLCASSPRDLSSLHFGNGTRLTVT.

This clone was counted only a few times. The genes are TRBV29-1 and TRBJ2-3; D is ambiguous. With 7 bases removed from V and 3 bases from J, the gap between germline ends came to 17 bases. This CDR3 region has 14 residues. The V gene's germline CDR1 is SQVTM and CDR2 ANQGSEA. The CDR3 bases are TGCAGCGCTCTACCCGGGTTCGGGACAGATACGCAGTATTTT. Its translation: CSALPGFGTDTQYF.

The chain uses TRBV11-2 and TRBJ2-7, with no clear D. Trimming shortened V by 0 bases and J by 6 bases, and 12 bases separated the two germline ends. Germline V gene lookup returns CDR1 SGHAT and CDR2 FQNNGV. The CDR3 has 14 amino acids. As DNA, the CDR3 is TGTGCCAGCAGCTTAGATCCCGGCGGTGGCGAGCAGTACTTC. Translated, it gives CASSLDPGGGEQYF. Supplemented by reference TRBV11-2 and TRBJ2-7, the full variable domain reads EAGVAQSPRYKIIEKRQSVAFWCNPISGHATLYWYQQILGQGPKLLIQFQNNGVVDDSQLPKDRFSAERLKGVDSTLKIQPAKLEDSAVYLCASSLDPGGGEQYFGPGTRLTVT.

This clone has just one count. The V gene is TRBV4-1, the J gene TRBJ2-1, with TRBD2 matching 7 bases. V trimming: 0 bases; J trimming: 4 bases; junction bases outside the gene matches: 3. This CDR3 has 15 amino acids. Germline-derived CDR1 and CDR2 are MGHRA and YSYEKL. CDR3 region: CASSQERSGYNEQFF. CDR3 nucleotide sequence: TGCGCCAGCAGCCAAGAACGTAGCGGGTACAATGAGCAGTTCTTC.

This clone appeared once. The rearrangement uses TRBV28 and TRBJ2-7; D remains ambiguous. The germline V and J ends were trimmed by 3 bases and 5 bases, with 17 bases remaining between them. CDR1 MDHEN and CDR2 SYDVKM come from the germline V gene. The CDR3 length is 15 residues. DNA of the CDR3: TGTGCCAGCAGTTTTATCAGTATCTCGTTGAACGAGCAGTACTTC. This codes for CASSFISISLNEQYF.

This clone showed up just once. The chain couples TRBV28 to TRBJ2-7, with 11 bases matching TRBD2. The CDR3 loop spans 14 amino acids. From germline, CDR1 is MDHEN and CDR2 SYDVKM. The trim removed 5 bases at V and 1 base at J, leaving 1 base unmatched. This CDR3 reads CASSLAGGSYEQYF. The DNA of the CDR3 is TGTGCCAGCAGTCTAGCGGGAGGATCCTACGAGCAGTACTTC. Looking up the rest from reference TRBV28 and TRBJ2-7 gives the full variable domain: DVKVTQSSRYLVKRTGEKVFLECVQDMDHENMFWYRQDPGLGLRLIYFSYDVKMKEKGDIPEGYSVSREKKERFSLILESASTNQTSMYLCASSLAGGSYEQYFGPGTRLTVT.

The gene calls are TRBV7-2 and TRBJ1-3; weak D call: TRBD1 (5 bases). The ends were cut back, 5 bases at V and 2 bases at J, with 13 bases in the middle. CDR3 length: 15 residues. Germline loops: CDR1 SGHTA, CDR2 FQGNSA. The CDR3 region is CASSARGGAGNTIYF. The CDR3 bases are TGTGCCAGCAGCGCTCGGGGGGGTGCTGGAAACACCATATATTTT.

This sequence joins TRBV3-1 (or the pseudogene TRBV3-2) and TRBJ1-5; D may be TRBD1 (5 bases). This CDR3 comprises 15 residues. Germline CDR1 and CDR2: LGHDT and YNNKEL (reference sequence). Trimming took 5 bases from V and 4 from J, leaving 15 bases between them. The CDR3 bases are TGTGCCAGCAGCGGGGGGATTTCTGGAAATCAGCCCCAGCATTTT. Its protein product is CASSGGISGNQPQHF.

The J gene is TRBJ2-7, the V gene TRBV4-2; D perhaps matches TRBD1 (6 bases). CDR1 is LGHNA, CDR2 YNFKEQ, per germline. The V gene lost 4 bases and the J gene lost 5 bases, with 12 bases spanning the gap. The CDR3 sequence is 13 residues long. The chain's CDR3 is CASSRGQPDEQYF. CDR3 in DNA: TGTGCCAGCAGCCGAGGACAGCCCGACGAGCAGTACTTC.

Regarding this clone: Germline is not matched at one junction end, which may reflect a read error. The CDR3 spells CASSYFGQLNSF. In DNA, the CDR3 is TGTGCCAGCAGTTACTTTGGGCAGCTCAACTCCTTC. The chain joins TRBV6-6 to TRBJ1-2; no firm D call. Germline V gene lookup returns CDR1 MNHNY and CDR2 SVGAGI (reference sequence). This CDR3 is built from 12 residues.

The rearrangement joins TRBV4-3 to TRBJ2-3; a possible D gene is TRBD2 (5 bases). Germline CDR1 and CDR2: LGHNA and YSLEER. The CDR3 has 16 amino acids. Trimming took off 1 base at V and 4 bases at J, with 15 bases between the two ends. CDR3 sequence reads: CASSQGSAGRADTQYF. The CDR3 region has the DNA TGCGCCAGCAGCCAAGGCTCTGCGGGTCGGGCAGATACGCAGTATTTT.

This CDR3 is CASSSTGVNSPLHF. CDR3 nucleotides: TGTGCCAGCAGCTCTACAGGGGTCAATTCACCCCTCCACTTT. The chain combines TRBV7-8 with TRBJ1-6; 7 bases map to TRBD1. The germline gives CDR1 SGHVS, CDR2 FQNEAQ. Trimming took 4 bases from V and 7 from J; bases not matched to a gene: 4. This CDR3 is 14 amino acids long.

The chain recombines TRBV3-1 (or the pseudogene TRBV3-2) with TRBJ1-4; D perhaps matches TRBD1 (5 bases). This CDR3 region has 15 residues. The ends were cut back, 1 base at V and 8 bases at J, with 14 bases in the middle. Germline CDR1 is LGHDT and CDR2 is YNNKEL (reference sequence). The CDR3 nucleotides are TGTGCCAGCAGCCAAGGTGGGGCCCAAGGGGAAAAACTGTTTTTT. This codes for CASSQGGAQGEKLFF.